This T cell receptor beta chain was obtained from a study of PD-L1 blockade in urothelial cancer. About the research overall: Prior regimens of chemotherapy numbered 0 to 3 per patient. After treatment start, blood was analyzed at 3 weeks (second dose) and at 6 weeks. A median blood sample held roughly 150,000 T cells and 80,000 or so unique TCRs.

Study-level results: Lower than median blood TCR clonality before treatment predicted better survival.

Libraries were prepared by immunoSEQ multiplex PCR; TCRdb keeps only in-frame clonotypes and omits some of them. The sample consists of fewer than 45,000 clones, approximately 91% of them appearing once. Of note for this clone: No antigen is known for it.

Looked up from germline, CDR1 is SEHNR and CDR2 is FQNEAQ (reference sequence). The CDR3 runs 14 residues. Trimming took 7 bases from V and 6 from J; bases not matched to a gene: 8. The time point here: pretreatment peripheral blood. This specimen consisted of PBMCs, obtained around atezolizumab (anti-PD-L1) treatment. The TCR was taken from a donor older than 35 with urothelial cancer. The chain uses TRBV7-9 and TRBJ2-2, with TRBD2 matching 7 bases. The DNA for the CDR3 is TGTGCCAGCATGGGGGGGAGTGTCGCCGGGGAGCTGTTTTTT. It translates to CASMGGSVAGELFF.